These T cell receptor beta chains were read from a single sample in a study of monozygotic twins with inflammatory bowel disease. TCRdb reanalyzed the 5' RACE reads and collapses them to one entry per CDR3 protein, without DNA. This repertoire includes approximately 400,000 distinct CDR3 sequences. Sequencing was done on a sample of blood. Receptors were obtained from a human donor with ulcerative colitis or Crohn's disease, or a healthy co-twin of an affected twin (not recorded which). CDR3s include the opening cysteine and the closing phenylalanine or tryptophan. Fields, in order: J gene, V gene, CDR3 protein.

TRBJ1-1,TRBV18,CASSPVQGSMDTEAFF
TRBJ2-1,TRBV20-1,CSARIRGRAGDEQFF
TRBJ1-1,TRBV3-1,CASSQAGPQAFF
TRBJ1-2,TRBV7-9,CASSGLDRHKLDYGYTF
TRBJ2-7,TRBV20-1,CSARVRQRGNTYEQYF
TRBJ2-7,TRBV7-2,CASSWGLAGGGEQYF
TRBJ2-7,TRBV7-2,CASSLVGPNEQYF
TRBJ1-3,TRBV20-1,CSATPRGRSGNTIYF
TRBJ2-1,TRBV15,CATSLPWASGGYNEQFF
TRBJ2-7,TRBV4-1,CASSQGSVTRDLSYEQYF
TRBJ1-1,TRBV4-2,CASSYSLDEAFF
TRBJ1-5,TRBV20-1,CSATQGTYSNQPQHF
TRBJ2-7,TRBV5-1,CASSLVTESYEQYF
TRBJ1-6,TRBV18,CASSIRGAGSSYNSPLHF
TRBJ2-7,TRBV5-1,CASSWDRVRYEQYF
TRBJ1-4,TRBV5-1,CASSVGTGGNEKLFF
TRBJ2-3,TRBV24-1,CATSGFPSTDTQYF
TRBJ2-3,TRBV9,CASTPTHTTDTQYF
TRBJ2-1,TRBV7-9,CASSLAPRGLYNEQFF
TRBJ2-1,TRBV5-1,CASSLEAGQGENEQFF
TRBJ1-3,TRBV6-1,CASGRGTLGNTIYF
TRBJ1-6,TRBV4-3,CASSQEEAPNSPLHF
TRBJ1-5,TRBV19,CATRTVYSNQPQHF
TRBJ1-1,TRBV9,CASSDRDSYYNTEAFF
TRBJ2-5,TRBV2,CASSENGETQYF
TRBJ2-2,TRBV5-1,CASSLETVGELFF
TRBJ2-3,TRBV2,CASSGNLDSPSTDTQYF
TRBJ2-5,TRBV3-1,CASSQDRTSGGAAETQYF
TRBJ2-3,TRBV5-1,CASSVGGGAPSTDTQYF
TRBJ1-4,TRBV12-3/TRBV12-4,CASSRGQVNEKLFF
TRBJ2-7,TRBV30,CAGGTSGTYEQYF
TRBJ1-1,TRBV5-1,CASSFDIQNTEAFF
TRBJ1-3,TRBV7-9,CASSFGGVPGSGNTIYF
TRBJ1-1,TRBV12-3/TRBV12-4,CASSLRRRGHEAFF
TRBJ2-2,TRBV5-6,CASSPLTGGNTGELFF
TRBJ2-1,TRBV10-3,CAISARDSYNEQFF
TRBJ2-7,TRBV5-6,CASSLGGGGTPLTYEQYF
TRBJ1-1,TRBV7-2,CASSLAHDRVTNTEAFF
TRBJ2-3,TRBV7-2,CASSLSRTSGGAGAF
TRBJ2-7,TRBV4-3,CASSSTLTYEQYF
TRBJ1-3,TRBV24-1,CATTHSMGTVDFSGNTIYF
TRBJ2-7,TRBV2,CASTFGTGAYEQYF
TRBJ2-7,TRBV27,CASSLRDRVAYEQYF
TRBJ1-2,TRBV6-1,CASTPRSRNYGYTF
TRBJ1-4,TRBV27,CASSLLSRGELFF
TRBJ2-5,TRBV18,CASSPEEGASRETQYF
TRBJ2-1,TRBV2,CASKNDGSYNEQFF
TRBJ2-1,TRBV5-6,CASSQGLFYNEQFF
TRBJ2-3,TRBV7-9,CASDLRPGSDTQYF
TRBJ2-3,TRBV9,CASSGETGALYITDTQYF
TRBJ2-7,TRBV20-1,CSAKQGGSYEQYF
TRBJ2-3,TRBV12-3/TRBV12-4,CASGGQAGELGTDTQYF
TRBJ2-7,TRBV5-4,CASSRASGQSSYEQYF
TRBJ2-1,TRBV19,CASTTGLSSYNEQFF
TRBJ1-4,TRBV29-1,CSVEDGGGGEKLFF
TRBJ1-2,TRBV18,CASSPQGENKGYTF
TRBJ1-2,TRBV29-1,CSGGGDLYGYTF
TRBJ2-2,TRBV9,CASSVATGYTGELFF
TRBJ2-2,TRBV19,CASSIVRTGELFF